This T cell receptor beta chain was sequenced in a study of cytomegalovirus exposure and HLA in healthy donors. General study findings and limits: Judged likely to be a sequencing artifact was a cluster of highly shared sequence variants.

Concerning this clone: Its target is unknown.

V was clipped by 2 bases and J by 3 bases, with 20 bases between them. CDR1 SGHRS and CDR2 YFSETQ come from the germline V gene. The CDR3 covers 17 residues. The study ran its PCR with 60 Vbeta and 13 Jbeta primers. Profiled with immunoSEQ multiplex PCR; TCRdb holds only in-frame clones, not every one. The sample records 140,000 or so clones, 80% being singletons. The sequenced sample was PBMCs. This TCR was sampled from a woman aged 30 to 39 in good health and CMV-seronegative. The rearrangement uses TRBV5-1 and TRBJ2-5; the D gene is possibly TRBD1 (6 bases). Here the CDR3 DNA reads TGCGCCAGCAGCTTCGGTGGTTCTCACAGGGTCGAAGAGACCCAGTACTTC. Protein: CASSFGGSHRVEETQYF.